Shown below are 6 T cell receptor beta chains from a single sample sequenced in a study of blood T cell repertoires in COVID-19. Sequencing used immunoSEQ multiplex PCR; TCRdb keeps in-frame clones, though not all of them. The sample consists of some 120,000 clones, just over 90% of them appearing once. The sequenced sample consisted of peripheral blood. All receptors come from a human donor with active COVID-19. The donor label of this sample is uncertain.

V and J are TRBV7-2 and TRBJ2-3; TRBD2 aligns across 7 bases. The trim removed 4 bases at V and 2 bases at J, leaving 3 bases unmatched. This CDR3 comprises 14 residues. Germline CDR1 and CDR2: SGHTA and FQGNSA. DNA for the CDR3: TGTGCCAGCAGCTCCCGGGACTACACAGATACGCAGTATTTT. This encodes CASSSRDYTDTQYF.

The CDR3 loop is CASSAEGTISGNTIYF. The CDR3 DNA reads as TGTGCCAGCAGCGCTGAGGGGACAATCTCTGGAAACACCATATATTTT. The chain has TRBV9 and TRBJ1-3; D is possibly TRBD1 (6 bases). The CDR3 extends over 16 amino acids. Trimming cost V 3 bases and J 0 bases, with 13 bases left between them. In germline, CDR1 is SGDLS, CDR2 YYNGEE.

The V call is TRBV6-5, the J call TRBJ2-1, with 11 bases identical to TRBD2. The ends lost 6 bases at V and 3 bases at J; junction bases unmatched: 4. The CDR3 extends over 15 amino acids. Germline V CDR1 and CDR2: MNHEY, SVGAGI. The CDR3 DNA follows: TGTGCCAGCAGCACTAGCGGGAGTTACTACAATGAGCAGTTCTTC. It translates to CASSTSGSYYNEQFF.

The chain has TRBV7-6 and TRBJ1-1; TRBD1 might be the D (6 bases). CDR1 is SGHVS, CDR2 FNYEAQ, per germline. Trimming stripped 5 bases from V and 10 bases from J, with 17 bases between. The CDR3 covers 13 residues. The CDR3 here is CASSHQDRTGAFF. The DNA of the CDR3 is TGTGCCAGCAGCCACCAAGACAGGACGGGAGCTTTCTTT.

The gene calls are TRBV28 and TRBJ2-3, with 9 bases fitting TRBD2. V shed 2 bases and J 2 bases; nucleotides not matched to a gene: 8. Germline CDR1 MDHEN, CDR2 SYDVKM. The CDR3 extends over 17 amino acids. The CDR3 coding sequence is TGTGCCAGCAGTTTAACGGCTAGCGGGACCACCACAGATACGCAGTATTTT. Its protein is CASSLTASGTTTDTQYF. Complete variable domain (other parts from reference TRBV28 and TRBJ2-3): DVKVTQSSRYLVKRTGEKVFLECVQDMDHENMFWYRQDPGLGLRLIYFSYDVKMKEKGDIPEGYSVSREKKERFSLILESASTNQTSMYLCASSLTASGTTTDTQYFGPGTRLTVL.

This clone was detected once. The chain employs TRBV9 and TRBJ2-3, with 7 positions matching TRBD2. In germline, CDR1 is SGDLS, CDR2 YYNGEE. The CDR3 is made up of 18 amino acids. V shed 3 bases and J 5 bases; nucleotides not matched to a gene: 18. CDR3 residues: CASSAEDELTSFGDTQYF. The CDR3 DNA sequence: TGTGCCAGCAGCGCCGAGGACGAACTGACTAGCTTTGGAGATACGCAGTATTTT.